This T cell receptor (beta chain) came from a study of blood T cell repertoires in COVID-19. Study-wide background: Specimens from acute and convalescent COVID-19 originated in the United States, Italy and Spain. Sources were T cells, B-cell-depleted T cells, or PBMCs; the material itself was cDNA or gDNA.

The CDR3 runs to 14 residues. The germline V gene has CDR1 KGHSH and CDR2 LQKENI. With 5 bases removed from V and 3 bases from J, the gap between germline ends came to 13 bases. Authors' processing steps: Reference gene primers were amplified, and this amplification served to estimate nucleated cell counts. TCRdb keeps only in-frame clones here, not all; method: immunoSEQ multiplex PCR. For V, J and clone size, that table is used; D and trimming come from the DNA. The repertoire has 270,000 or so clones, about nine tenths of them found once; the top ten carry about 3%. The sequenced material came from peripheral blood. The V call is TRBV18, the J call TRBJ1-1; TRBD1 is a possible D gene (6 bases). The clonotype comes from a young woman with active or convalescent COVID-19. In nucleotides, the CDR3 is TGTGCCAGCTCAGAAGCTACAGGGTACACTGAAGCTTTCTTT. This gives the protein CASSEATGYTEAFF.